Here is one TCR beta chain with its context. Its specific antigen is unknown. Base qualities are missing; no much larger clone stands one base away. This sample is part of a study of T cell responses to AZD1222 COVID-19 vaccine (dated by TCRdb to about 2021). Looking at the study overall: AZD1222 recipients given second doses at about 4 weeks or at about 12 weeks were pooled, since spike-specific TCR depth and breadth were not found to differ between the two schedules. TCR sequencing was performed for about 240 trial participants, of whom 200 to 210 were given two doses of AZD1222 and some 25 were given two doses of MenACWY control vaccine. Trial participants were enrolled into age subgroups of 18-55, 56-69 and 70-plus years, which contained about 150, 27 and 61 TCR-sequenced participants, respectively. General study outcomes and caveats: Because no day 14 peak-response samples were available, the repertoires could be characterized only after the peak T cell response. Only five or six AZD1222 recipients were SARS-CoV-2 seropositive at baseline, limiting conclusions about previously exposed vaccinees. Participants were mostly white British and included more females than males, and it was suggested by the authors that clonal diversity may have been underestimated. Nearly half of unique spike-specific TCRs reportedly recognized epitopes outside regions mutated in the B.1.351 and B.1.1.7 variants. The vaccine-associated CD4 TCRs covered the entire spike protein, and the dominant responses fell in regions 160-218 and 743-854. After two AZD1222 doses, both the breadth and the depth of spike-specific TCRs were significantly higher than at day 0 and than in MenACWY recipients. The 56-69-year group was small, and its depth increase did not reach significance, likely because of low power.

The intended sense of this specimen's time point label: baseline before first vaccination. Vaccinee samples came from UK trials COV001 and COV002, including a single-blind randomized controlled phase 2/3 trial of AZD1222 (ChAdOx1 nCoV-19) in healthy adults. For TCRbeta chain sequencing, PBMC samples were collected from trial participants at day 0 and at day 28 after the second dose. The CDR3 regions of human TCRbeta chains were subjected to immunosequencing. For the original study's pipeline: TCRs in the repertoires were compared against a reference library of SARS-CoV-2-specific TCRs that had been generated with the MIRA antigen-specificity platform. Breadth meant the fraction of unique TCRs that were SARS-CoV-2-associated, whereas depth meant the fraction of total T cells that were SARS-CoV-2-associated. Using the MIRA data, every spike-specific TCR was mapped to the spike region that the TCR reacted to and assigned to either a CD4 or a CD8 class. Log10-transformed breadth and depth values were compared by one-way ANOVA with Sidak's multiple comparisons tests. TCRdb obtained this table from immuneACCESS and retained in-frame rearrangements with V and J assigned. These tables miss some clones; where compared with another copy, unresolved V genes account for less than half of the shortfall, and the remainder is unexplained. V and J calls and clone size are given by that table; D and trimming were obtained from the DNA. Present in this sample are some 130,000 clones, 89% of which were seen just once. The biggest ten clones account for just under 6.5% of the sample.

CDR1 and CDR2 are read off the germline V gene as MNHEY and SVGAGI. V gives up 0 bases and J gives up 7 bases, and the segment between their germline ends measures 18 bases. The cysteine opens and the phenylalanine closes a CDR3 of 16 amino acids. The CDR3 DNA has 48 bases and is translated from base 1. The sample consisted of peripheral blood, taken on day 0 of AZD1222 vaccination. This chain is built from TRBV6-5 and TRBJ1-1; the D gene is perhaps TRBD1, on 6 matching bases. This TCR came from an adult in good health. The CDR3 reads CASSYSSGGGRIEAFF. In nucleotides, the sequence is TGTGCCAGCAGTTACTCCTCCGGAGGGGGTCGGATTGAAGCTTTCTTT.